These 19 T cell receptor beta chains were sequenced from one sample in a study of CD8+ T cells in alopecia areata. Described treatment: oral pan-JAK inhibitor, 5-10 mg twice daily. Isolated RNA was reverse transcribed into cDNA used as the sequencing template. Here immunoSEQ multiplex PCR was the method, and the copy in TCRdb shows in-frame clones only, minus some. Altogether some 44,000 clones are present, just under 95% being singletons, with the ten largest covering under 20%. This specimen was CD8+ T cells sorted from blood, taken at week 24, from a patient treated with tofacitinib. These receptors originate from a human donor with alopecia areata.

The chain employs TRBV4-3 and TRBJ2-7, with D perhaps TRBD1 (6 bases). The length of the CDR3 is 15 residues. From germline, CDR1 is LGHNA and CDR2 YSLEER. The V gene lost 0 bases and the J gene lost 1 base, with 10 bases spanning the gap. In DNA, the CDR3 is TGCGCCAGCAGCCAAGAACGAACAGGGTCCTACGAGCAGTACTTC. Amino acids: CASSQERTGSYEQYF.

The chain uses TRBV7-6 and TRBJ2-3; unclear D gene. CDR1 and CDR2 (germline): SGHVS, FNYEAQ. This CDR3 comprises 13 residues. V was trimmed by 5 bases and J by 4 bases, leaving 10 bases between them. The CDR3 DNA sequence: TGTGCCAGCAGCCTAGAGGTCGCAGATACGCAGTATTTT. Translated, it gives CASSLEVADTQYF.

The rearrangement joins TRBV6-1 to TRBJ2-7; the D is unclear. There are 15 residues in the CDR3. Trimming stripped 1 base from V and 3 bases from J, with 13 bases between. Germline-derived CDR1 and CDR2 are MNHNS and SASEGT. The CDR3 loop reads CASSEGNSPIYEQYF. The CDR3 DNA follows: TGTGCCAGCAGTGAAGGCAACAGTCCAATCTACGAGCAGTACTTC.

The chain joins TRBV19 to TRBJ2-7; TRBD1 aligns across 7 bases. This CDR3 contains 14 residues. Germline V gives CDR1 LNHDA, CDR2 SQIVND (reference sequence). J lost 2 bases, V lost 5 bases, and 6 bases had no gene match. The CDR3 reads CASSPSGGPYEQYF. The CDR3, as DNA: TGTGCCAGTAGTCCGTCAGGGGGTCCCTACGAGCAGTACTTC.

The J gene is TRBJ2-1, the V gene TRBV5-4; TRBD2 agrees at 7 bases. This CDR3 contains 17 residues. In germline, CDR1 is SGHNT, CDR2 YYREEE (reference sequence). Germline trimming cut 0 bases from V and 8 bases from J; bases unmatched to any gene: 14. CDR3 region: CASSLVPALASGHEQFF. As DNA, the CDR3 is TGTGCCAGCAGCTTGGTCCCCGCGCTGGCTAGCGGCCATGAGCAGTTCTTC.

The chain carries TRBV29-1 and TRBJ2-5, with D possibly matching TRBD2 (5 bases). Near its end, the DNA agrees better with TRBJ2-7, so the J call may be wrong. The CDR3 covers 14 residues. CDR1 is SQVTM, CDR2 ANQGSEA, per germline. As DNA, the CDR3 is TGCAGCGTTGAAGGAGGGCAGAGCTCCTACGAGCAGTACTTC. This sequence encodes CSVEGGQSSYEQYF.

The J gene is TRBJ2-1, the V gene TRBV10-3; 11 bases match TRBD2. The CDR3 has 15 amino acids. J lost 7 bases, V lost 4 bases, and 6 bases had no gene match. Germline assignment: CDR1 ENHRY and CDR2 SYGVKD. CDR3 sequence (DNA): TGTGCCATCAGTGGAAGTAGCGGGGGGGCGAATGAGCAGTTCTTC. Protein product: CAISGSSGGANEQFF.

The chain employs TRBV4-3 and TRBJ2-7; D may be TRBD1 (6 bases). Germline V CDR1 and CDR2: LGHNA, YSLEER. This CDR3 has 15 amino acids. V lost 4 bases and J lost 7, with 20 bases in between. The CDR3 nucleotides read TGCGCCAGCAGCCCGGTGTTAGGGACACTCTTGGAGCAGTACTTC. The encoded protein is CASSPVLGTLLEQYF.

CDR3 sequence (DNA): TGTGCCAGCAGCTCAGACTTTGGGACAGGGGAGACCTTTTCCGGAAACACCATATATTTT. It translates to CASSSDFGTGETFSGNTIYF. This sequence joins TRBV11-2 and TRBJ1-3, with TRBD1 matching 10 bases. V was pared by 4 bases and J by 4 bases, with 19 bases of the junction left unmatched. The CDR3 loop spans 20 amino acids. Per the germline V gene, CDR1 is SGHAT and CDR2 is FQNNGV.

The chain recombines TRBV5-1 with TRBJ2-1, with TRBD1 as a possible D gene (6 bases). This CDR3 contains 18 residues. V was shortened by 0 bases and J by 2 bases, with 18 bases between the two germline ends. The germline gives CDR1 SGHRS, CDR2 YFSETQ. The CDR3 nucleotides are TGCGCCAGCAGCTTGGCCGGGACCGGACAGACCCCCTACAATGAGCAGTTCTTC. This gives the protein CASSLAGTGQTPYNEQFF.

The chain uses TRBV29-1 and TRBJ2-3; the match to TRBD2 covers 8 bases. With 2 bases clipped from V and 4 bases from J, the junction kept 5 bases outside the gene matches. Germline V gene data show CDR1 as SQVTM and CDR2 as ANQGSEA. The CDR3 has 14 residues. The CDR3 sequence: CSVERSGGSDTQYF. The DNA for the CDR3 is TGCAGCGTTGAAAGGAGCGGGGGCTCAGATACGCAGTATTTT.

With respect to this clone: Other DNA sequences in this sample translate to the same CDR3. The rearrangement uses TRBV6-5 and TRBJ2-1; D remains unclear. CDR3 length: 14 residues. Germline V gene lookup returns CDR1 MNHEY and CDR2 SVGAGI. V was pared by 0 bases and J by 5 bases, with 8 bases between. The CDR3 loop reads CASSYSADHNEQFF. The CDR3 DNA is TGTGCCAGCAGTTACTCGGCAGACCACAATGAGCAGTTCTTC.

The gene calls are TRBV10-3 and TRBJ2-7, with TRBD1 matching 7 bases. The CDR3 loop spans 14 amino acids. Looked up from germline, CDR1 is ENHRY and CDR2 is SYGVKD. V gave up 6 bases and J gave up 5 bases; unmatched junction bases: 10. Written as DNA, the CDR3 is TGTGCCATCAGGGACGCGACAGGGAACGACGAGCAGTACTTC. It is translated as CAIRDATGNDEQYF.

V gene TRBV7-6 combines with J gene TRBJ1-2; D unresolved. The CDR3 loop spans 15 amino acids. The V and J ends lost 4 bases and 4 bases respectively, with 16 bases between them. CDR1 and CDR2 (germline): SGHVS, FNYEAQ. CDR3 residues: CASSSITRFGYGYTF. The CDR3 DNA sequence: TGTGCCAGCAGCTCTATAACTAGATTCGGCTATGGCTACACCTTC.

The V and J genes are TRBV4-3 and TRBJ1-1; D gene uncertain. The germline V and J ends were trimmed by 2 bases and 5 bases, with 12 bases remaining between them. The CDR3 contains 14 residues. Germline V gene data show CDR1 as LGHNA and CDR2 as YSLEER. The CDR3 DNA reads TGCGCCAGCAGCCAAAAATCGGCGGGAACTGAAGCTTTCTTT. Its translation: CASSQKSAGTEAFF.

Comments on this clone: Other DNA sequences within the sample encode an identical CDR3. V and J are TRBV9 and TRBJ2-5; 10 nucleotides align to TRBD2. V was clipped by 0 bases and J by 4 bases; unmatched bases: 12. The germline CDR1 and CDR2 sequences are SGDLS and YYNGEE. The CDR3 is made up of 18 amino acids. The chain's CDR3 is CASSVGLGASGGGETQYF. CDR3 nucleotides: TGTGCCAGCAGCGTAGGTCTGGGGGCTAGCGGGGGAGGAGAGACCCAGTACTTC.

Worth noting for this clone: Other DNA sequences from this sample encode an identical CDR3 as well. The V call is TRBV27, the J call TRBJ2-2, with TRBD1 matching over 8 bases. Germline trimming cut 5 bases from V and 1 base from J; bases unmatched to any gene: 3. This CDR3 contains 15 residues. Germline lookup yields CDR1 MNHEY and CDR2 SMNVEV (reference sequence). CDR3 residues: CASSPDRENTGELFF. The CDR3 nucleotides read TGTGCCAGCAGTCCGGACAGGGAGAACACCGGGGAGCTGTTTTTT.

The chain employs TRBV5-4 and TRBJ2-7, with 7 bases that match TRBD1. Losses at the gene ends were 4 bases for V and 6 bases for J; bases not matched to a gene: 7. The CDR3 sequence is 13 residues long. Germline values: CDR1 SGHNT, CDR2 YYREEE (reference sequence). The CDR3, as DNA: TGTGCCAGCAGCCCAGGACAGGCCTGCGAGCAGTACTTC. Its translation is CASSPGQACEQYF.

V is TRBV7-6 and J is TRBJ2-6; 7 bases match TRBD1. The CDR3 sequence is 16 residues long. The germline gives CDR1 SGHVS, CDR2 FNYEAQ. J was trimmed by 0 bases and V by 8 bases; bases with no gene match: 7. DNA of the CDR3: TGTGCCAGCCGTCCGGGACAGTACTCTGGGGCCAACGTCCTGACTTTC. Amino acid sequence: CASRPGQYSGANVLTF.